The 10 T cell receptor beta chains below all came from one sample that was sequenced in a study of response to subunit inactivated influenza vaccine (dated by TCRdb to the late 2010s). Preparation of the library involved RT-PCR. The listed sequencing device is Illumina HiSeq 2500. Using fastp at Q25 and MiXCR, TCRdb reprocessed the public reads and kept productive beta chains. Merged by CDR3 protein, the rows form single entries marked with the most common genes and DNA. The sample table contains fewer than 750,000 distinct CDR3 sequences; only one count was recorded for approximately 15% of them. Together, the top ten hold around 10% of the sample. The sequenced sample was PBMCs from blood, obtained 12 days after vaccination. The receptors were sampled from a man aged 50-60 years who received an inactivated influenza vaccine. Donor details come from another sample of the same person, matched by shared clones.

The chain carries TRBV27 and TRBJ2-1; 8 bases map to TRBD1. With V trimmed by 11 bases and J by 4 bases, 10 bases remained unmatched. The CDR3 spans 14 residues. The germline CDR1 and CDR2 sequences are MNHEY and SMNVEV (reference sequence). CDR3 nucleotides: TGTGCCTGCCGTAAGGACAGGGATTACAATGAGCAGTTCTTC. This encodes CACRKDRDYNEQFF.

This clonotype was seen only a few times. The chain joins TRBV11-2 to TRBJ2-5; D unclear. The CDR3 has 14 residues. V shed 5 bases and J shed 5 bases, with 15 bases lying between them. Germline assignment: CDR1 SGHAT and CDR2 FQNNGV. CDR3 residues: CASSLLLGYETQYF. CDR3 nucleotide sequence: TGTGCCAGCAGCCTACTTTTGGGATACGAGACCCAGTACTTC.

This sequence joins TRBV7-3 and TRBJ2-1, with 11 bases fitting TRBD2. The CDR3 runs 15 residues. V gave up 1 base and J gave up 7 bases; unmatched junction bases: 3. The germline V gene encodes CDR1 SGHTA and CDR2 FQGTGA. CDR3 DNA: TGTGCCAGCAGCTTAAGTACTAGCGGGAGTAATGAGCAGTTCTTC. Its translation: CASSLSTSGSNEQFF.

A word on this clonotype: A read error may be the cause here, since a much bigger clone is one base away. The conserved final phenylalanine or tryptophan is absent from the CDR3, which likely points to a read error. The chain carries TRBV20-1 and TRBJ2-7; 9 positions match TRBD2. V was pared by 2 bases and J by 1 base, with 9 bases of the junction left unmatched. The CDR3 totals 16 residues. The germline V gene encodes CDR1 DFQATT and CDR2 SNEGSKA (reference sequence). As DNA, the CDR3 is TGCAGTGCTAGACTAGTAGCGGGAGCTGTGTCCTACGAGCAGTACTTA. This codes for CSARLVAGAVSYEQYL.

The V call is TRBV6-5, the J call TRBJ2-1, with unresolved D. Germline values: CDR1 MNHEY, CDR2 SVGAGI. The CDR3 is 18 amino acids. V was cut by 0 bases and J by 0 bases, with 15 bases left in between. CDR3 loop: CASSYSTLLSSSYNEQFF. CDR3 nucleotide sequence: TGTGCCAGCAGTTACTCCACCTTGCTAAGTAGCTCCTACAATGAGCAGTTCTTC.

The chain joins TRBV20-1 to TRBJ2-7; TRBD1 agrees at 7 bases. Germline-derived CDR1 and CDR2 are DFQATT and SNEGSKA (reference sequence). After removal of 3 bases from V and 4 bases from J, the junction contained 12 bases not matched to a gene. CDR3 size: 15 residues. In DNA form, the CDR3 reads TGCAGTGCTAGGTGGGGTGAGAGGGGGCTTTACGAGCAGTACTTC. Its protein product is CSARWGERGLYEQYF.

Here the CDR3 DNA reads TGCAGCGTTGAGGCGGGACTCCCGGGCGGGACCCAGTACTTC. It translates to CSVEAGLPGGTQYF. The rearrangement joins TRBV29-1 to TRBJ2-5; possibly TRBD2 for D (6 bases). Trimming took 3 bases from V and 7 from J, leaving 18 bases between them. CDR3 length: 14 amino acids. Germline V lookup: CDR1 SQVTM, CDR2 ANQGSEA.

This clonotype was seen only a few times. V is TRBV7-9 and J is TRBJ1-1, with D possibly being TRBD1 (6 bases). Deletions cut 5 bases from V and 1 base from J, with 14 bases between. Germline V gene data show CDR1 as SEHNR and CDR2 as FQNEAQ (reference sequence). The CDR3 is made up of 15 amino acids. DNA of the CDR3: TGTGCCAGCAGCGTTCCGGGACAAAAGAACACTGAAGCTTTCTTT. It codes for CASSVPGQKNTEAFF.

V is TRBV5-5 and J is TRBJ2-1, with a weak D call TRBD2 (6 bases). Trimming removed 0 bases at V and 2 bases at J, with 15 bases between. Germline CDR1 is SGHKS and CDR2 is YYEKEE (reference sequence). This CDR3 is 17 amino acids long. The DNA of the CDR3 is TGTGCCAGCAGCTTGGGCGCCGGGCGGGGTGCCTACAATGAGCAGTTCTTC. It encodes CASSLGAGRGAYNEQFF. Full variable domain (rest looked up from reference TRBV5-5 and TRBJ2-1): DAGVTQSPTHLIKTRGQQVTLRCSPISGHKSVSWYQQVLGQGPQFIFQYYEKEERGRGNFPDRFSARQFPNYSSELNVNALLLGDSALYLCASSLGAGRGAYNEQFFGPGTRLTVL.

This clonotype was picked up many times. This sequence joins TRBV12-3 or TRBV12-4 and TRBJ1-5; D remains unclear. This CDR3 is built from 13 residues. Trimming left V 1 base short and J 7 bases short, with 8 bases between. The CDR3 DNA reads as TGTGCCAGCAGTTTAGAGGCAGACCAGCCCCAGCATTTT. Protein sequence: CASSLEADQPQHF.